Shown below are 14 T cell receptor beta chains from a single sample sequenced in a study of beta chain features in type 1 diabetes. Study-level findings and limits: Type 1 diabetes patients had moderately but significantly shorter TCRB CDR3s in all four CD4+ subsets.

cDNA synthesis used the whole RNA isolate, giving expressed TCRB sequences. Measured with immunoSEQ multiplex PCR; TCRdb has only the in-frame clones, and not every one. Counted here are some 160,000 clones, roughly 10% occurring once; the ten biggest clones make up under 0.75%. These TCRs are of unknown antigen specificity. Sequenced material: central memory CD4+ T cells from blood. The receptors were sampled from a woman younger than 45 with type 1 diabetes.

This clone was counted a few times. Here the CDR3 reads CASSLYGGGAEAFF. The CDR3 DNA reads as TGTGCCAGCAGCTTATACGGAGGAGGAGCTGAAGCTTTCTTT. The chain has TRBV13 and TRBJ1-1; D is undetermined. The CDR3 consists of 14 residues. Per the germline V gene, CDR1 is PRHDT and CDR2 is FYEKMQ (reference sequence). Trimming removed 2 bases at V and 6 bases at J, with 13 bases between.

The gene calls are TRBV7-9 and TRBJ2-3; D remains ambiguous. Germline CDR1 and CDR2: SEHNR and FQNEAQ (reference sequence). Trimming removed 1 base from V and 2 bases from J, with 7 bases in between. The CDR3 runs 14 residues. This chain's CDR3 is CASSLGQNTDTQYF. The CDR3 DNA reads TGTGCCAGCAGCTTAGGGCAGAACACAGATACGCAGTATTTT.

The sample holds a few counts of this clone. This chain joins TRBV11-1 and TRBJ2-1; D unclear. Trimming pared 2 bases from V and 0 bases from J, leaving 14 bases between. The CDR3 is 17 residues long. The V gene's germline CDR1 is SGHAT and CDR2 FQDESV (reference sequence). CDR3 in amino acids: CASSLNPQMSSYNEQFF. As DNA, the CDR3 is TGTGCCAGCAGCTTAAACCCCCAAATGAGCTCCTACAATGAGCAGTTCTTC.

In its sample, this clone was seen a few times. The V and J genes are TRBV28 and TRBJ2-5, with a weak D call TRBD2 (6 bases). The CDR3 is 14 residues long. The germline V and J ends were trimmed by 8 bases and 5 bases, with 18 bases remaining between them. From germline, CDR1 is MDHEN and CDR2 SYDVKM. The CDR3 DNA reads TGTGCCAGCCAGCCGTCCAAAGCGGGCGAGACCCAGTACTTC. It specifies CASQPSKAGETQYF.

The chain is built from TRBV28 and TRBJ2-7; tentatively, D is TRBD2 (5 bases). Germline V gene sequence: CDR1 MDHEN, CDR2 SYDVKM. V was pared by 5 bases and J by 6 bases, with 11 bases between. The CDR3 loop spans 12 amino acids. Written as DNA, the CDR3 is TGTGCCAGCAGTCCGGGAATAGGCGAGCAGTACTTC. Protein sequence: CASSPGIGEQYF.

This clone was recorded a few times. The chain couples TRBV7-9 to TRBJ2-6; 7 bases are a match to TRBD2. V lost 5 bases and J lost 8; bases outside the gene matches: 6. CDR3 size: 14 residues. Germline CDR1 and CDR2: SEHNR and FQNEAQ (reference sequence). The CDR3 protein is CASSHRGVTNVLTF. In nucleotides, the CDR3 is TGTGCCAGCAGCCATCGGGGGGTAACCAACGTCCTGACTTTC.

This clone has only a few counts. CDR3 sequence (DNA): TGTGCCAGCAGTTCCGAGGTAGAGGGTGGCTACACCTTC. Encoded protein: CASSSEVEGGYTF. V is TRBV27 and J is TRBJ1-2; D unclear. Germline V CDR1 and CDR2: MNHEY, SMNVEV (reference sequence). V lost 4 bases and J 7 bases, leaving 13 bases between the germline ends. The CDR3 extends over 13 amino acids.

This rearrangement joins TRBV29-1 to TRBJ1-1; maybe TRBD1 (5 bases). The CDR3 length is 13 residues. The germline V gene has CDR1 SQVTM and CDR2 ANQGSEA. V lost 2 bases to trimming and J lost 4 bases, with 11 bases between them. CDR3 in DNA: TGCAGCGTTGAAATAAGTCAGGGCACTGAAGCTTTCTTT. The encoded protein is CSVEISQGTEAFF.

In its sample, this clone was seen a few times. The chain combines TRBV18 with TRBJ2-1; D not resolved. CDR3 length equals 14 residues. Germline CDR1 KGHSH, CDR2 LQKENI. The V and J ends lost 3 bases and 7 bases respectively, with 13 bases between them. CDR3 DNA sequence: TGTGCCAGCTCACCTCTCCATGCGGCTAATGAGCAGTTCTTC. Translated, it gives CASSPLHAANEQFF. Based on the CDR3 plus reference TRBV18 and TRBJ2-1, the full variable domain is NAGVMQNPRHLVRRRGQEARLRCSPMKGHSHVYWYRQLPEEGLKFMVYLQKENIIDESGMPKERFSAEFPKEGPSILRIQQVVRGDSAAYFCASSPLHAANEQFFGPGTRLTVL.

This clone was found a few times. This chain uses TRBV14 with TRBJ2-1, with D perhaps TRBD2 (6 bases). The CDR3 runs 11 residues. CDR1 SGHDN and CDR2 FVKESK come from the germline V gene. Trimming cost V 3 bases and J 10 bases, with 7 bases left between them. The CDR3 DNA reads as TGTGCCAGCAGCCAGGGACTCGAGCAGTTCTTC. The encoded protein is CASSQGLEQFF.

V is TRBV2 and J is TRBJ1-1; 8 positions match TRBD1. Germline V gene data show CDR1 as SNHLY and CDR2 as FYNNEI. The CDR3 runs to 14 residues. The V segment lost 6 bases and the J segment 10 bases; nucleotides outside the gene matches: 13. DNA for the CDR3: TGTGCCAGCAGCGCCTTGACAGGGGCTATCGGAGCTTTCTTT. Translation: CASSALTGAIGAFF.

This clone was detected only a few times. This chain links TRBV6-5 with TRBJ2-1; 8 bases map to TRBD2. The CDR3 has 11 amino acids. The J segment lost 10 bases and the V segment lost 4 bases, leaving 0 bases of the junction unmatched. Germline V CDR1 and CDR2: MNHEY, SVGAGI. CDR3 in DNA: TGTGCCAGCAGTTCGGGAGGGGAGCAGTTCTTC. Its translation: CASSSGGEQFF.

The chain employs TRBV7-9 and TRBJ2-5; no clear D gene. V was clipped by 0 bases and J by 1 base, with 6 bases between them. Germline assignment: CDR1 SEHNR and CDR2 FQNEAQ (reference sequence). The CDR3 length is 14 residues. The CDR3, as DNA: TGTGCCAGCAGCTTAGCACTTATCCAAGAGACCCAGTACTTC. As protein: CASSLALIQETQYF. Looking up the rest from reference TRBV7-9 and TRBJ2-5 gives the full variable domain: DTGVSQNPRHKITKRGQNVTFRCDPISEHNRLYWYRQTLGQGPEFLTYFQNEAQLEKSRLLSDRFSAERPKGSFSTLEIQRTEQGDSAMYLCASSLALIQETQYFGPGTRLLVL.

This clone has more than one count but fewer than ten. The CDR3 nucleotides are TGTGCCTGGAGGTGGGACAACCTGAGTGGTGAGCAGTTCTTC. It is translated as CAWRWDNLSGEQFF. The rearrangement links TRBV30 to TRBJ2-1, with D maybe TRBD1 (6 bases). The V gene's germline CDR1 is GTSNPN and CDR2 SVGIG (reference sequence). The CDR3 has 14 residues. V shed 3 bases and J shed 9 bases, with 18 bases lying between them.